These 9 T cell receptor beta chains share one sample of origin, sequenced in a study of T-cell reconstitution after alpha-beta-depleted transplantation in children. Using unique molecular identifiers, the investigators prepared the TCRbeta library. Each CDR3 protein gets one entry after TCRdb re-called the PCR reads with MiXCR. Of about 610,000 distinct CDR3 sequences listed, over 9.5% are singletons. Here the sequenced sample was PBMCs from the stem cell graft donor, taken from the stem cell graft. These receptors were collected from a human donor who donated a stem cell graft to a child with acute myeloid leukemia.

The rearrangement uses TRBV4-3 and TRBJ2-2, with 9 bases identical to TRBD1. Unmatched junction bases numbered 7, after V lost 4 bases and J lost 7 bases. This CDR3 comprises 15 residues. In germline, CDR1 is LGHNA, CDR2 YSLEER. CDR3 protein: CASSLRYRGRGELFF. CDR3 nucleotide sequence: TGCGCCAGCAGCCTGCGATACAGGGGGCGCGGGGAGCTGTTTTTT.

The chain employs TRBV9 and TRBJ1-1, with D hard to call. This CDR3 has 14 amino acids. Germline V gene sequence: CDR1 SGDLS, CDR2 YYNGEE. V was pared by 0 bases and J by 12 bases, with 18 bases between. CDR3 sequence reads: CASSVATSATVTFF. The DNA of the CDR3 is TGTGCCAGCAGCGTAGCTACTTCCGCGACTGTTACTTTCTTT.

The chain joins TRBV20-1 to TRBJ2-3; 8 nucleotides agree with TRBD2. CDR3 length: 13 amino acids. In germline, CDR1 is DFQATT, CDR2 SNEGSKA (reference sequence). Trimming removed 5 bases from V and 6 bases from J; junction bases left unmatched: 7. The CDR3 bases are TGCAGTGCTGGACTAGCTGTTGGGGATACGCAGTATTTT. Residues: CSAGLAVGDTQYF.

The J gene is TRBJ2-7, the V gene TRBV5-1; 9 positions agree with TRBD1. This CDR3 comprises 16 residues. V gave up 3 bases and J gave up 4 bases; unmatched junction bases: 11. Germline lookup yields CDR1 SGHRS and CDR2 YFSETQ. CDR3 in amino acids: CASSYLTGGAGYEQYF. CDR3 nucleotide sequence: TGCGCCAGCAGCTACCTTACAGGGGGCGCAGGGTACGAGCAGTACTTC.

In this sample, this clonotype turned up many times. The rearrangement uses TRBV6-1 and TRBJ2-3, with D possibly being TRBD1 (6 bases). Germline V gives CDR1 MNHNS, CDR2 SASEGT. Trimming took 7 bases from V and 4 from J, leaving 12 bases between them. This CDR3 is 13 amino acids long. This CDR3 reads CASKGTPPDTQYF. As DNA, the CDR3 is TGTGCCAGCAAGGGGACACCTCCAGATACGCAGTATTTT.

This clonotype was observed many times. The rearrangement joins TRBV7-3 to TRBJ2-3, with a tentative D call TRBD2 (6 bases). Per germline, CDR1 SGHTA and CDR2 FQGTGA. Trimming took off 2 bases at V and 9 bases at J, with 21 bases between the two ends. This CDR3 is built from 16 residues. CDR3 in amino acids: CASSLGVEASGGTQYF. The DNA of the CDR3 is TGTGCCAGCAGCTTAGGCGTAGAGGCCTCCGGGGGAACGCAGTATTTT. Complete variable domain (other parts from reference TRBV7-3 and TRBJ2-3): GAGVSQTPSNKVTEKGKYVELRCDPISGHTALYWYRQSLGQGPEFLIYFQGTGAADDSGLPNDRFFAVRPEGSVSTLKIQRTERGDSAVYLCASSLGVEASGGTQYFGPGTRLTVL.

This clonotype was seen many times. The chain is built from TRBV5-1 and TRBJ2-7; D might be TRBD1 or TRBD2, each matching 5 bases. The germline CDR1 and CDR2 sequences are SGHRS and YFSETQ. V dropped 3 bases and J dropped 0 bases, with 10 bases sitting between them. This CDR3 region has 14 residues. The DNA of the CDR3 is TGCGCCAGCAGCTGGGGACCCGACTCCTACGAGCAGTACTTC. Its protein is CASSWGPDSYEQYF.

This clonotype has just a few counts. The rearrangement uses TRBV6-4 and TRBJ2-2, with TRBD2 identical over 8 bases. Germline CDR1 MRHNA, CDR2 SNTAGT. The CDR3 is made up of 14 amino acids. The ends lost 0 bases at V and 11 bases at J; junction bases unmatched: 5. The CDR3 DNA follows: TGTGCCAGCAGTGACTCTACTAGCGGCCTTGAGCTGTTTTTT. This translates into CASSDSTSGLELFF.

This clonotype was counted at least ten times. The junction departs from germline at one end; a sequencing error may be responsible. V is TRBV7-7 and J is TRBJ2-6; 11 bases agree with TRBD2. Germline V gene data show CDR1 as SSHAT and CDR2 as FNYEAQ (reference sequence). The CDR3 is made up of 18 amino acids. The CDR3: CASSLELAGATGANVLTF. The CDR3 region has the DNA TGTGCTAGCAGCTTAGAACTAGCGGGAGCAACTGGGGCCAACGTCCTGACTTTC.